This TCR beta chain appears in the sequencing data of a study of T cell responses to AZD1222 COVID-19 vaccine. Study information: Doses given second, at about 4 or about 12 weeks, were pooled.

Generated by immunoSEQ multiplex PCR, the TCRdb table keeps only in-frame clones and is missing some. The repertoire holds around 190,000 clones, with almost 90% as singletons. The ends were cut back, 6 bases at V and 0 bases at J, with 15 bases in the middle. CDR3 length equals 16 residues. Germline values: CDR1 MNHEY, CDR2 SMNVEV (reference sequence). In regard to this clone: The antigen is not known.

Study-wide points: The reported proportion of spike-specific TCRs targeting unmutated variant regions was nearly half. Baseline seropositivity characterized only 5 to 7 AZD1222 recipients. Donors were largely white British and mainly female; clonal diversity was possibly underestimated.

The source is an adult in good health. The chain has TRBV27 and TRBJ1-3; a possible D gene is TRBD1 (6 bases). The sample in question was peripheral blood, obtained on day 0 of AZD1222 vaccination. The CDR3 spells CASSPRQASSGNTIYF. The CDR3, as DNA: TGTGCCAGCAGCCCCCGACAGGCGAGCTCTGGAAACACCATATATTTT.